This T cell receptor beta chain stems from a study of human T cells and chemical hapten exposure. Study-level findings and limits: Compared with pre-sensitization or healthy control sets, expanded TCRs clustered more. TCRs exceeding a frequency of 1 in 1000 stayed unchanged under DPC sensitization.

Per the study methods: Counts of TCRs in each sample centred on a median of around 96,000 and extended from roughly 25,000 to 750,000. Each CDR3 protein gets one entry after TCRdb re-called the RACE reads with MiXCR. What appears here as the V and J calls and clone size reflects TCRdb's work, not the paper's. The repertoire has about 380,000 distinct CDR3 sequences, more than 4.5% of them found once; the top ten carry 2% to 2.5%. The time point denotes: patch test 1, 2 weeks after DPC sensitization. The treatment denotes: therapeutic diphenylcyclopropenone sensitization with weekly scalp DPC. The template was total RNA from unfractionated whole blood. The CDR3 has 12 residues. CDR1 and CDR2 from the germline V gene are MNHEY and SVGAGI. Trimming cost V 3 bases and J 6 bases, with 5 bases left between them. This clonotype came up many times. The antigen remains undetermined.

The source was whole blood, collected in connection with sensitization to the hapten diphenylcyclopropenone (DPC). This TCR was sampled from a woman in her forties or fifties with alopecia areata. Some clones in this sample may be carry-over from other donors' samples. The V and J genes are TRBV6-5 and TRBJ2-2; D gene ambiguous. CDR3 loop: CASSYVAGELFF. DNA for the CDR3: TGTGCCAGCAGTTATGTAGCCGGGGAGCTGTTTTTT.